A single sample is the source of the 19 T cell receptor beta chains below, sequenced in a study of blood T cells in healthy people across ages. A sample-barcoded 5' primer and a J-beta primer mix were used in a second PCR of roughly 7 to 12 cycles. In TCRdb, the 5' RACE reads were re-called with MiXCR into one record per CDR3 protein. The table lists around 1.1 million distinct CDR3 sequences, more than 30% of them singletons. The sequencing input was blood. These receptors were obtained from a man younger than 35 in good health.

This chain uses TRBV4-2 with TRBJ2-3; 8 bases are shared with TRBD2. Germline CDR1 is LGHNA and CDR2 is YNFKEQ. There are 18 residues in the CDR3. V dropped 4 bases and J dropped 0; count of bases not matched to a gene: 12. This CDR3 reads CASSRGTGGTHSTDTQYF. CDR3 DNA: TGTGCCAGCAGCCGAGGAACGGGGGGGACACATAGCACAGATACGCAGTATTTT.

The V gene is TRBV6-5, the J gene TRBJ2-5; D uncertain. Per the germline V gene, CDR1 is MNHEY and CDR2 is SVGAGI. V gave up 0 bases and J gave up 2 bases, with 10 bases separating them. CDR3 length: 15 residues. DNA for the CDR3: TGTGCCAGCAGTTACTCCGCACGGACGCAAGAGACCCAGTACTTC. This gives the protein CASSYSARTQETQYF.

This chain connects TRBV3-1 to TRBJ1-1, with 7 bases that match TRBD1. The CDR3 length is 14 residues. V lost 3 bases to trimming and J lost 6 bases; unmatched junction nucleotides: 7. Germline V gives CDR1 LGHDT, CDR2 YNNKEL (reference sequence). CDR3 bases: TGTGCCAGCAGCCAGGGTTGGGACAGTGCTGAAGCTTTCTTT. This sequence encodes CASSQGWDSAEAFF.

The chain combines TRBV7-8 with TRBJ1-2; D is unresolved. Germline V gene lookup returns CDR1 SGHVS and CDR2 FQNEAQ. V was cut by 1 base and J by 3 bases, with 9 bases left in between. This CDR3 has 14 amino acids. The CDR3 loop is CASSLEDGDYGYTF. In DNA, the CDR3 is TGTGCCAGCAGCTTAGAGGATGGGGACTATGGCTACACCTTC.

This clonotype was seen a handful of times. The V call is TRBV12-3 or TRBV12-4, the J call TRBJ1-3; D is undetermined. V shed 6 bases and J shed 0 bases, with 9 bases lying between them. The CDR3 contains 14 residues. The CDR3 region has the DNA TGTGCCAGCAGGGCGACGAGCTCTGGAAACACCATATATTTT. Translating gives CASRATSSGNTIYF.

This clonotype was detected a few times. V gene TRBV10-2 combines with J gene TRBJ2-3; D possibly corresponds to TRBD2 (5 bases). Germline assignment: CDR1 WSHSY and CDR2 SAAADI. Trimming removed 4 bases from V and 2 bases from J, with 10 bases in between. This CDR3 spans 14 amino acids. The CDR3 sequence: CASSGLAPTDTQYF. DNA for the CDR3: TGCGCCAGCAGTGGTCTAGCCCCCACAGATACGCAGTATTTT.

The chain's CDR3 is CASSAGLAGIYEQYF. The CDR3 nucleotides are TGTGCCAGCAGTGCGGGACTAGCGGGAATCTACGAGCAGTACTTC. The chain is built from TRBV6-1 and TRBJ2-7, with 13 bases identical to TRBD2. In germline, CDR1 is MNHNS, CDR2 SASEGT. With 4 bases clipped from V and 3 bases from J, the junction kept 3 bases outside the gene matches. The CDR3 is 15 residues long.

This clonotype turned up a few times. J is TRBJ2-7 and V is TRBV20-1, with a weak D call TRBD1 (6 bases). Germline CDR1 DFQATT, CDR2 SNEGSKA (reference sequence). The CDR3 runs to 12 residues. Trimming took 7 bases from V and 0 from J, leaving 10 bases between them. CDR3 loop: CSVDRSSYEQYF. In DNA, the CDR3 is TGCAGTGTTGACAGGAGCTCCTACGAGCAGTACTTC.

The V and J genes are TRBV5-1 and TRBJ2-1, with D possibly being TRBD1 (5 bases). This CDR3 spans 14 amino acids. Germline CDR1 is SGHRS and CDR2 is YFSETQ. Deletions cut 7 bases from V and 6 bases from J, with 17 bases between. The CDR3 nucleotides read TGCGCCAGCGGCCACAGGTCTACTCTCAATGAGCAGTTCTTC. Translation gives CASGHRSTLNEQFF.

This clonotype was counted only a few times. The chain links TRBV4-3 to TRBJ1-4; weak D call: TRBD1 (5 bases). The germline V gene has CDR1 LGHNA and CDR2 YSLEER. The CDR3 covers 15 residues. V lost 0 bases and J 7 bases, leaving 12 bases between the germline ends. This chain's CDR3 is CASSQEEGRGEKLFF. The CDR3 DNA follows: TGCGCCAGCAGCCAAGAGGAGGGGCGCGGTGAAAAACTGTTTTTT.

The table lists this clonotype with many counts. V is TRBV28 and J is TRBJ2-1; 9 bases are shared with TRBD1. The CDR3 contains 15 residues. The junction had 8 bases not matched to a gene; V was cut back by 4 bases and J by 7 bases. CDR1 is MDHEN, CDR2 SYDVKM, per germline. The CDR3 sequence is CASSSPGDRVNEQFF. DNA for the CDR3: TGTGCCAGCAGTTCCCCCGGGGACAGGGTAAATGAGCAGTTCTTC.

A few counts support this clonotype. This chain uses TRBV7-6 with TRBJ2-1, with 8 bases lining up with TRBD2. CDR3 length: 13 amino acids. V lost 3 bases and J lost 5; bases outside the gene matches: 0. Looked up from germline, CDR1 is SGHVS and CDR2 is FNYEAQ. This CDR3 reads CASSFSGDNEQFF. As DNA, the CDR3 is TGTGCCAGCAGCTTTAGCGGGGACAATGAGCAGTTCTTC.

In DNA form, the CDR3 reads TGTGCCAGCATCCTTCCGACAGGGGCGGTTTATGGCTACACCTTC. Translated, it gives CASILPTGAVYGYTF. This chain joins TRBV2 and TRBJ1-2; 8 nucleotides line up with TRBD1. CDR3 length: 15 amino acids. The germline gives CDR1 SNHLY, CDR2 FYNNEI. The V segment lost 7 bases and the J segment 5 bases; nucleotides outside the gene matches: 12.

This clonotype appeared a few times. The J gene is TRBJ1-2, the V gene TRBV27, with D possibly TRBD1 on 6 matching bases. CDR1 MNHEY and CDR2 SMNVEV come from the germline V gene (reference sequence). This CDR3 has 15 amino acids. V shed 5 bases and J shed 5 bases, with 18 bases lying between them. The CDR3 nucleotides read TGTGCCAGCAGTGACTTGCGAGGGGGTGGATATGGCTACACCTTC. Protein: CASSDLRGGGYGYTF.

The chain couples TRBV10-3 to TRBJ2-3; TRBD2 matches at 7 bases. Per the germline V gene, CDR1 is ENHRY and CDR2 is SYGVKD. The CDR3 spans 14 residues. Trimming took 4 bases from V and 4 from J; bases not matched to a gene: 5. CDR3 nucleotides: TGTGCCATCAGTGTGACTAGCCAGGCAGATACGCAGTATTTT. Its protein is CAISVTSQADTQYF.

V is TRBV3-1 and J is TRBJ1-2; D remains unclear. V lost 8 bases, J lost 7 bases, and 11 bases lay in between. CDR3 size: 11 residues. Per the germline V gene, CDR1 is LGHDT and CDR2 is YNNKEL (reference sequence). The DNA of the CDR3 is TGTGCCAGCGGACCGCCGAGTGGCTACACCTTC. Encoded protein: CASGPPSGYTF.

This chain connects TRBV20-1 to TRBJ2-5; a possible D gene is TRBD2 (5 bases). CDR3 length equals 14 residues. The germline V gene encodes CDR1 DFQATT and CDR2 SNEGSKA (reference sequence). Trimming removed 5 bases from V and 4 bases from J, with 17 bases in between. The CDR3 sequence: CSAALSGSRETQYF. The CDR3 nucleotides are TGCAGTGCTGCCCTATCGGGGAGTCGAGAGACCCAGTACTTC.

The V call is TRBV9, the J call TRBJ2-5, with 7 positions matching TRBD1. Per germline, CDR1 SGDLS and CDR2 YYNGEE. The CDR3 runs 15 residues. J gave up 11 bases and V 0 bases, and 13 bases lay outside the gene matches. The CDR3 spells CASSVAGTADHEQYF. CDR3 sequence (DNA): TGTGCCAGCAGCGTAGCTGGGACAGCTGATCATGAGCAGTACTTC.

The chain has TRBV27 and TRBJ1-6; D may be TRBD1 (6 bases). Trimming left V 6 bases short and J 10 bases short, with 22 bases between. Per the germline V gene, CDR1 is MNHEY and CDR2 is SMNVEV (reference sequence). This CDR3 region has 16 residues. CDR3 protein: CASSRYRDGWKSPLHF. In DNA form, the CDR3 reads TGTGCCAGCAGCAGATACAGGGATGGTTGGAAGTCACCCCTCCACTTT.